These 6 T cell receptor beta chains originate from one sample sequenced in a study of cytomegalovirus exposure and HLA in healthy donors. This PCR relied on a set of 60 Vbeta primers and 13 Jbeta primers. TCRdb keeps only in-frame clones here, not all; method: immunoSEQ multiplex PCR. The sample consists of approximately 140,000 clones, about 66% of them appearing once. The specimen sequenced was PBMCs. These receptor sequences come from a male donor in good health and CMV-seronegative.

The chain carries TRBV11-2 and TRBJ1-2, with D possibly TRBD1 on 6 matching bases. Looked up from germline, CDR1 is SGHAT and CDR2 is FQNNGV. Between the trimmed V and J ends, which lost 8 bases and 1 base, there was a span of 11 bases. This CDR3 contains 13 residues. DNA for the CDR3: TGTGCCAGCTCCCAGGACAGTAACTATGGCTACACCTTC. The encoded protein is CASSQDSNYGYTF.

Concerning this clone: The sample carries other DNA sequences with the same CDR3. This chain connects TRBV19 to TRBJ1-5; tentative D call: TRBD1 (6 bases). CDR1 and CDR2 (germline): LNHDA, SQIVND (reference sequence). V was cut by 5 bases and J by 4 bases, with 9 bases left in between. The CDR3 length is 13 residues. The CDR3 coding sequence is TGTGCCAGTAGTCGGCAGGGGAATCAGCCCCAGCATTTT. It encodes CASSRQGNQPQHF.

The chain links TRBV7-8 to TRBJ1-6; 10 bases fit TRBD1. Germline CDR1 reads SGHVS; CDR2 reads FQNEAQ. The ends lost 5 bases at V and 8 bases at J; junction bases unmatched: 9. This CDR3 is 16 amino acids long. Here the CDR3 reads CASSTYRDRGHSPLHF. CDR3 bases: TGTGCCAGCAGCACGTACCGGGACAGGGGCCATTCACCCCTCCACTTT.

This rearrangement joins TRBV30 to TRBJ2-3; TRBD2 agrees at 8 bases. This CDR3 is built from 14 residues. Germline V CDR1 and CDR2: GTSNPN, SVGIG (reference sequence). Losses at the gene ends were 5 bases for V and 1 base for J; bases not matched to a gene: 5. This chain's CDR3 is CAWGPTSGTDTQYF. As DNA, the CDR3 is TGTGCCTGGGGTCCGACTAGCGGCACAGATACGCAGTATTTT.

This sequence joins TRBV19 and TRBJ1-1; weak D call: TRBD1 (6 bases). Looked up from germline, CDR1 is LNHDA and CDR2 is SQIVND (reference sequence). This CDR3 spans 14 amino acids. Trimming removed 3 bases at V and 6 bases at J, with 14 bases between. CDR3 coding DNA: TGTGCCAGTAGTATTAGGGGAGGGGGAGCTGAAGCTTTCTTT. Encoded protein: CASSIRGGGAEAFF.

This clone was seen only a few times. The chain employs TRBV7-9 and TRBJ1-3, with D maybe TRBD1 (6 bases). From germline, CDR1 is SEHNR and CDR2 FQNEAQ (reference sequence). V was clipped by 5 bases and J by 1 base, with 6 bases between them. The CDR3 consists of 13 residues. The CDR3 DNA follows: TGTGCCAGCAGCCAGGGGTCTGGAAACACCATATATTTT. Protein sequence: CASSQGSGNTIYF. Drawing the rest from reference TRBV7-9 and TRBJ1-3, the complete variable domain is DTGVSQNPRHKITKRGQNVTFRCDPISEHNRLYWYRQTLGQGPEFLTYFQNEAQLEKSRLLSDRFSAERPKGSFSTLEIQRTEQGDSAMYLCASSQGSGNTIYFGEGSWLTVV.